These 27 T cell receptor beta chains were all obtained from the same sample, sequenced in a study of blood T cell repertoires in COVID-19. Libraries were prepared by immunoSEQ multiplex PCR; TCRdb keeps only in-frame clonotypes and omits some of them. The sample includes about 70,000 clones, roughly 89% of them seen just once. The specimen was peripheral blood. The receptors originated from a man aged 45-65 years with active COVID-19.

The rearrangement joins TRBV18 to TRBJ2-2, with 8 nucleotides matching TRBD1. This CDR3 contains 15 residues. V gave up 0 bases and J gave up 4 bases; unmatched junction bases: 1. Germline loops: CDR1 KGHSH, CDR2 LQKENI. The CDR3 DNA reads TGTGCCAGCTCACCACCAACAGGGGGCACCGGGGAGCTGTTTTTT. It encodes CASSPPTGGTGELFF. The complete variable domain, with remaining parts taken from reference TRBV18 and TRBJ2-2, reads NAGVMQNPRHLVRRRGQEARLRCSPMKGHSHVYWYRQLPEEGLKFMVYLQKENIIDESGMPKERFSAEFPKEGPSILRIQQVVRGDSAAYFCASSPPTGGTGELFFGEGSRLTVL.

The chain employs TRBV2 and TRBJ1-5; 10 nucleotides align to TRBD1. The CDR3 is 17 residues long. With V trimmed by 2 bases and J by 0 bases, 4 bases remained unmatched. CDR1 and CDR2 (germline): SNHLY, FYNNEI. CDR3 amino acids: CASSEWGTGVSNQPQHF. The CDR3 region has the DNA TGTGCCAGCAGTGAATGGGGGACAGGGGTTAGCAATCAGCCCCAGCATTTT.

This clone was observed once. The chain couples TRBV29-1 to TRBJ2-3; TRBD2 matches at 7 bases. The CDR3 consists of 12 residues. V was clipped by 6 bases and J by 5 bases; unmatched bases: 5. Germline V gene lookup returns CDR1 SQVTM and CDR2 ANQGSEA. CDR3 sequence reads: CSVGGLLDTQYF. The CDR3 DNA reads TGCAGCGTGGGAGGGCTGCTAGATACGCAGTATTTT.

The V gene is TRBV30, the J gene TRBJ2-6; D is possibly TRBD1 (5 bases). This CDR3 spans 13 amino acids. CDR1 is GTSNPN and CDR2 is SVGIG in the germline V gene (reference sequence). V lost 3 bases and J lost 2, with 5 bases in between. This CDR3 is CAWRGAGANVLTF. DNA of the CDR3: TGTGCCTGGAGAGGGGCTGGGGCCAACGTCCTGACTTTC.

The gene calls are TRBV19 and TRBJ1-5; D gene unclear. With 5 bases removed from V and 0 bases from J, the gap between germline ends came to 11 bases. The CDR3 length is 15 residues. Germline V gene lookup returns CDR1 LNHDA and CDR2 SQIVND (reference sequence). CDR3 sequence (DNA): TGTGCCAGTAGTTCCGACACCTATAGCAATCAGCCCCAGCATTTT. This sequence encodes CASSSDTYSNQPQHF.

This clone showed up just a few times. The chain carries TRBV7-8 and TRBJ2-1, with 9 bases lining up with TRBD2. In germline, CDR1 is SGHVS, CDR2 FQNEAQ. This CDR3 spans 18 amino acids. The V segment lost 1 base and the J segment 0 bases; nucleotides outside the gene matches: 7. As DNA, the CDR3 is TGTGCCAGCAGCTTAGGCGGGGGGGAACAGAGCTCCTACAATGAGCAGTTCTTC. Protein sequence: CASSLGGGEQSSYNEQFF.

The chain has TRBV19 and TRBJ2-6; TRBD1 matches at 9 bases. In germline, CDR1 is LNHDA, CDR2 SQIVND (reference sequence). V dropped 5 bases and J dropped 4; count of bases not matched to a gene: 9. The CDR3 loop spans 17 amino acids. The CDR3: CASSPKTGGAGANVLTF. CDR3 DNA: TGTGCCAGTAGTCCGAAGACAGGGGGGGCAGGGGCCAACGTCCTGACTTTC.

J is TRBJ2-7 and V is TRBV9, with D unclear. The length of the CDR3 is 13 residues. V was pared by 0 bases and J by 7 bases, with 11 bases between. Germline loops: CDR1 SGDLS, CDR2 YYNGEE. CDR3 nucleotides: TGTGCCAGCAGCGTAGGGCAGGCCCAGGAGCAGTACTTC. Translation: CASSVGQAQEQYF.

The CDR3 protein is CASSYSEGGTTEAFF. Here the CDR3 DNA reads TGTGCCAGCAGTTACTCGGAAGGGGGCACCACTGAAGCTTTCTTT. This chain links TRBV6-5 with TRBJ1-1; 7 bases fit TRBD1. Germline V lookup: CDR1 MNHEY, CDR2 SVGAGI. CDR3 length equals 15 residues. Trimming cost V 0 bases and J 4 bases; bases outside gene matches: 5.

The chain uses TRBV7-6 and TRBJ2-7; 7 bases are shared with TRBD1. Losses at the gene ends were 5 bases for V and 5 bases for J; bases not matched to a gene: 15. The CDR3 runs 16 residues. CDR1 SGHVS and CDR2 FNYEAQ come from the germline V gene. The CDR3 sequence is CASSKSPTGIVHEQYF. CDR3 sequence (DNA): TGTGCCAGCAGCAAGAGTCCGACAGGGATCGTCCACGAGCAGTACTTC. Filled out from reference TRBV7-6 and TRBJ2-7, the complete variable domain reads GAGVSQSPRYKVTKRGQDVALRCDPISGHVSLYWYRQALGQGPEFLTYFNYEAQQDKSGLPNDRFSAERPEGSISTLTIQRTEQRDSAMYRCASSKSPTGIVHEQYFGPGTRLTVT.

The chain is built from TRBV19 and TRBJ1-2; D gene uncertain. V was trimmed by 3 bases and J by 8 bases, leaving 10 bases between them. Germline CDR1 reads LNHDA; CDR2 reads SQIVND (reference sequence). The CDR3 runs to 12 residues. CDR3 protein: CASSIQTGGYTF. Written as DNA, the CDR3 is TGTGCCAGTAGTATCCAGACGGGGGGCTACACCTTC.

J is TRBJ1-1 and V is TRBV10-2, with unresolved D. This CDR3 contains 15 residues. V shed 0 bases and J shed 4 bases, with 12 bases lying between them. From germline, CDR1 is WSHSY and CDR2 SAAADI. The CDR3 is CASSESRGSGTEAFF. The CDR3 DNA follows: TGCGCCAGCAGTGAGTCACGGGGAAGCGGCACTGAAGCTTTCTTT.

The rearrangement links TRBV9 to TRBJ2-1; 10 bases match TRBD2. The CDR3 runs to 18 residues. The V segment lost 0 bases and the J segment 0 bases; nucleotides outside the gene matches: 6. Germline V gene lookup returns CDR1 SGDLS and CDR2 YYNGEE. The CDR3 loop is CASSVAGSGGSSYNEQFF. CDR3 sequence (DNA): TGTGCCAGCAGCGTAGCAGGTAGCGGGGGGAGCTCCTACAATGAGCAGTTCTTC.

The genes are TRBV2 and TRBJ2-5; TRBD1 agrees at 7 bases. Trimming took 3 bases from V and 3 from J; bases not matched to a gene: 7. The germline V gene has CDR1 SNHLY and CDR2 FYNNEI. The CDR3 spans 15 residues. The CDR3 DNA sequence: TGTGCCAGCAGTGATGAGGGGGCCTCGGAAGAGACCCAGTACTTC. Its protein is CASSDEGASEETQYF.

CDR3 loop: CAWTPGTGGAYTQYF. The CDR3 nucleotides are TGTGCCTGGACTCCGGGGACAGGGGGCGCGTATACGCAGTATTTT. The chain links TRBV30 to TRBJ2-3, with TRBD1 identical over 12 bases. CDR1 and CDR2 (germline): GTSNPN, SVGIG (reference sequence). Trimming at V came to 4 bases and at J to 7 bases, leaving 9 bases not matched to a gene. The CDR3 length is 15 residues.

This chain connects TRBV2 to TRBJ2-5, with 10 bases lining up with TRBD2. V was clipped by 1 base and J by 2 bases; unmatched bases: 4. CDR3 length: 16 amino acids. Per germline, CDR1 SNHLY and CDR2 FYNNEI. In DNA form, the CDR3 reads TGTGCCAGCAGTGAAGGTCTAGCGGGGGAGCAAGAGACCCAGTACTTC. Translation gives CASSEGLAGEQETQYF.

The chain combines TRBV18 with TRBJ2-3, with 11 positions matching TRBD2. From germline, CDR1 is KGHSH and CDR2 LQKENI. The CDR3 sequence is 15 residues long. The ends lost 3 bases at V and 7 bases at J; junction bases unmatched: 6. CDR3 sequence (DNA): TGTGCCAGCTCACCTAGCGGGGGGGCCGGAAATACGCAGTATTTT. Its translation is CASSPSGGAGNTQYF.

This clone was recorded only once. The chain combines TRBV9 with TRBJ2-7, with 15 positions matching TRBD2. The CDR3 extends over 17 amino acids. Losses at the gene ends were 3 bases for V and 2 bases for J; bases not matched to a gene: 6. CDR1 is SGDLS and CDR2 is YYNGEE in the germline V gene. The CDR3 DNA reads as TGTGCCAGCAGCGCCCTCAGGACTAGCGGGGGGGCCTACGAGCAGTACTTC. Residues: CASSALRTSGGAYEQYF. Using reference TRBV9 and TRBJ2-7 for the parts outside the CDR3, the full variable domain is DSGVTQTPKHLITATGQRVTLRCSPRSGDLSVYWYQQSLDQGLQFLIQYYNGEERAKGNILERFSAQQFPDLHSELNLSSLELGDSALYFCASSALRTSGGAYEQYFGPGTRLTVT.

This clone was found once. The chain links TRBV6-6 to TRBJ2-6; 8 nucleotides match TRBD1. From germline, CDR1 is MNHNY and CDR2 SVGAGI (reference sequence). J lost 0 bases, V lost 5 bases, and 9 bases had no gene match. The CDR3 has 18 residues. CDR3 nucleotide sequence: TGTGCCAGCAGTCGAGGAGGACAGGGACTCTCTGGGGCCAACGTCCTGACTTTC. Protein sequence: CASSRGGQGLSGANVLTF.

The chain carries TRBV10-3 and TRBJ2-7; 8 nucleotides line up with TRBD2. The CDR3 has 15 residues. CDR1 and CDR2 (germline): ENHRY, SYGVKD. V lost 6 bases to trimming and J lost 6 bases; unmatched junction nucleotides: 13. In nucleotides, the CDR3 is TGTGCCATCAGGAATAGCGGTCCCGGGGGGGGCGAGCAGTACTTC. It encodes CAIRNSGPGGGEQYF.

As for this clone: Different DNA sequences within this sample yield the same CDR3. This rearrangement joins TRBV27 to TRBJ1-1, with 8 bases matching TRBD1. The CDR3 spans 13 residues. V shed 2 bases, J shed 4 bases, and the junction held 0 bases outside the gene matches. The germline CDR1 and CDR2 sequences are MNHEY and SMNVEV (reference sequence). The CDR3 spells CASSLDRGTEAFF. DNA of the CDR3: TGTGCCAGCAGTTTAGACAGGGGCACTGAAGCTTTCTTT.

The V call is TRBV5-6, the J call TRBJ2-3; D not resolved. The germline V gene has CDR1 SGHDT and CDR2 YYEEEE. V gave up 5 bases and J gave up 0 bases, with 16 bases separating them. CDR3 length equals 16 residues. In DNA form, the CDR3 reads TGTGCCAGCAGTTCTCTACTCGCCTCTAGCACAGATACGCAGTATTTT. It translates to CASSSLLASSTDTQYF. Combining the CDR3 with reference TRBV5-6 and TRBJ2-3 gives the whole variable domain DAGVTQSPTHLIKTRGQQVTLRCSPKSGHDTVSWYQQALGQGPQFIFQYYEEEERQRGNFPDRFSGHQFPNYSSELNVNALLLGDSALYLCASSSLLASSTDTQYFGPGTRLTVL.

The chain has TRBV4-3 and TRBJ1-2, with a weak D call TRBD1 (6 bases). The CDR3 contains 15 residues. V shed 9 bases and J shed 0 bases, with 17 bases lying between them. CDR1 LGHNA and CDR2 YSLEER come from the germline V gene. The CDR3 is CASSPRDTTNYGYTF. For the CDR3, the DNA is TGCGCCAGTTCACCTAGGGACACCACTAACTATGGCTACACCTTC.

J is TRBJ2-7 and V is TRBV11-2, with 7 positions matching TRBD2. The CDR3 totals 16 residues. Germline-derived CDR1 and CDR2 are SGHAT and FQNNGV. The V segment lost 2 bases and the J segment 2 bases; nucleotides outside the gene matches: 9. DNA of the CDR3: TGTGCCAGCAGCTTAATCTCCGGCGGGGGAGCCTACGAGCAGTACTTC. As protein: CASSLISGGGAYEQYF. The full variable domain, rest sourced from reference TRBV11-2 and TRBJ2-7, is EAGVAQSPRYKIIEKRQSVAFWCNPISGHATLYWYQQILGQGPKLLIQFQNNGVVDDSQLPKDRFSAERLKGVDSTLKIQPAKLEDSAVYLCASSLISGGGAYEQYFGPGTRLTVT.

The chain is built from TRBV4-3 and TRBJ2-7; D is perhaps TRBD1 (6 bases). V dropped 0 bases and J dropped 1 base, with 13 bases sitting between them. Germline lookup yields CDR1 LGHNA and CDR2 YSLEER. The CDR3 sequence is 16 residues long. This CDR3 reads CASSQDVDRQSYEQYF. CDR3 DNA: TGCGCCAGCAGCCAAGATGTTGACAGGCAGTCCTACGAGCAGTACTTC.

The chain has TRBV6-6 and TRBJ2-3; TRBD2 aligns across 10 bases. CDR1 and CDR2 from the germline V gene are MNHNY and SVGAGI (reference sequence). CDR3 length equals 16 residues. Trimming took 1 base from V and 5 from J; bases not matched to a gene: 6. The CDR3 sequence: CASSYYLAGAGDTQYF. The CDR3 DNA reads TGTGCCAGCAGTTACTATCTAGCGGGGGCAGGAGATACGCAGTATTTT.

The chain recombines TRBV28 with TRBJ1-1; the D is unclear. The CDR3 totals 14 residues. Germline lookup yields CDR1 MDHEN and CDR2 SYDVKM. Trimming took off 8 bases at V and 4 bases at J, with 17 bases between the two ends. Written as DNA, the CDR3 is TGTGCCAGCCGATCCGGGTCCCCAACCACTGAAGCTTTCTTT. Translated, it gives CASRSGSPTTEAFF.